These 20 T cell receptor beta chains share one sample of origin, sequenced in a study of shared clonotypes between healthy human individuals. The protocol was immunoSEQ multiplex PCR, while the TCRdb copy is restricted to in-frame clones and leaves out a portion. Of about 1.1 million clones in the sample, about 72% were seen once. Material for sequencing was memory CD4+ T cells from PBMCs. The subset here: CD45RA-negative fraction. All receptors come from a man aged 18 to 29 in good health. Some clones in this sample may be carry-over from other donors' samples.

The chain's CDR3 is CASSPWTSGRLEQYF. The CDR3 DNA reads TGTGCCAGCAGTCCTTGGACTAGCGGGAGGCTCGAGCAGTACTTC. The rearrangement uses TRBV6-6 and TRBJ2-7, with 14 bases aligning to TRBD2. The CDR3 runs to 15 residues. V was pared by 5 bases and J by 6 bases, with 6 bases of the junction left unmatched. Germline assignment: CDR1 MNHNY and CDR2 SVGAGI (reference sequence).

This chain joins TRBV7-8 and TRBJ2-1, with 9 bases matching TRBD2. After removal of 7 bases from V and 4 bases from J, the junction contained 20 bases not matched to a gene. From germline, CDR1 is SGHVS and CDR2 FQNEAQ. There are 19 residues in the CDR3. For the CDR3, the DNA is TGTGCCAGCAACAGGACCCCGTGGCTAGCGGGGTACAGATACAATGAGCAGTTCTTC. It is translated as CASNRTPWLAGYRYNEQFF.

This clone was detected a few times. The rearrangement links TRBV7-6 to TRBJ2-2; 7 bases align to TRBD2. CDR1 and CDR2 from the germline V gene are SGHVS and FNYEAQ. Trimming took 0 bases from V and 6 from J; bases not matched to a gene: 10. The CDR3 covers 17 residues. The CDR3 sequence is CASSLAQFGGGAGELFF. The CDR3 region has the DNA TGTGCCAGCAGCTTAGCGCAATTCGGGGGAGGGGCCGGGGAGCTGTTTTTT.

This clone was counted a few times. The chain couples TRBV27 to TRBJ2-7; 9 nucleotides line up with TRBD2. The CDR3 contains 14 residues. The germline V gene has CDR1 MNHEY and CDR2 SMNVEV (reference sequence). The V segment lost 3 bases and the J segment 5 bases; nucleotides outside the gene matches: 5. The CDR3, as DNA: TGTGCCAGCAGTTTGGCGGGAGGGCCCCACGAGCAGTACTTC. Residues: CASSLAGGPHEQYF.

The chain joins TRBV27 to TRBJ1-5, with TRBD1 matching 8 bases. V lost 2 bases, J lost 6 bases, and 3 bases stayed unmatched. The CDR3 runs to 14 residues. The germline gives CDR1 MNHEY, CDR2 SMNVEV (reference sequence). The CDR3 loop reads CASSLQGAVQPQHF. CDR3 in DNA: TGTGCCAGCAGTTTACAGGGGGCGGTTCAGCCCCAGCATTTT.

The V and J genes are TRBV5-4 and TRBJ2-4; D assignment may be TRBD1 or TRBD2 (5 bases each). Germline V gene sequence: CDR1 SGHNT, CDR2 YYREEE (reference sequence). The CDR3 consists of 14 residues. V shed 1 base and J shed 4 bases, with 9 bases lying between them. The CDR3 DNA reads TGTGCCAGCAGCTTGAGGGACGGGAAAAACATTCAGTACTTC. This encodes CASSLRDGKNIQYF. The full variable domain, rest sourced from reference TRBV5-4 and TRBJ2-4, is ETGVTQSPTHLIKTRGQQVTLRCSSQSGHNTVSWYQQALGQGPQFIFQYYREEENGRGNFPPRFSGLQFPNYSSELNVNALELDDSALYLCASSLRDGKNIQYFGAGTRLSVL.

The table lists this clone with a count of one. The CDR3 DNA reads as TGTGCCAGCAGCTGGGGGGGCTTCTCAAATACAAATGAAAAACTGTTTTTT. It yields the protein CASSWGGFSNTNEKLFF. The chain recombines TRBV7-9 with TRBJ1-4; D may be TRBD1 (6 bases). Trimming stripped 4 bases from V and 5 bases from J, with 20 bases between. The CDR3 has 17 residues. Germline lookup yields CDR1 SEHNR and CDR2 FQNEAQ (reference sequence).

This rearrangement joins TRBV5-4 to TRBJ2-3; maybe TRBD2 (6 bases). V dropped 3 bases and J dropped 2 bases, with 16 bases sitting between them. The germline CDR1 and CDR2 sequences are SGHNT and YYREEE (reference sequence). The CDR3 runs to 16 residues. CDR3 sequence: CASSSGPGLLTDTQYF. In DNA, the CDR3 is TGTGCCAGCAGCTCAGGCCCGGGACTGCTCACAGATACGCAGTATTTT.

The chain couples TRBV11-2 to TRBJ1-1, with 8 nucleotides matching TRBD1. The V gene's germline CDR1 is SGHAT and CDR2 FQNNGV. This CDR3 has 15 residues. J gave up 5 bases and V 2 bases, and 7 bases lay outside the gene matches. CDR3 sequence (DNA): TGTGCCAGCAGCTTAAAGGACAGGGCGGATACTGAAGCTTTCTTT. It yields the protein CASSLKDRADTEAFF.

This clone has a handful of counts. This sequence joins TRBV5-8 and TRBJ2-2; D is uncertain. Germline-derived CDR1 and CDR2 are SGHTS and YDEGEE. V was clipped by 2 bases and J by 6 bases, with 14 bases between them. The CDR3 extends over 15 amino acids. CDR3 in amino acids: CASSFSVAAAGELFF. The CDR3 nucleotides read TGTGCCAGCAGCTTCTCCGTCGCGGCCGCCGGGGAGCTGTTTTTT. The full variable domain, completed using reference TRBV5-8 and TRBJ2-2, is EAGVTQSPTHLIKTRGQQATLRCSPISGHTSVYWYQQALGLGLQFLLWYDEGEERNRGNFPPRFSGRQFPNYSSELNVNALELEDSALYLCASSFSVAAAGELFFGEGSRLTVL.

Comment on this clone: Additional DNA sequences in this sample encode the identical CDR3. The V and J genes are TRBV7-2 and TRBJ2-1, with D maybe TRBD2 (5 bases). V lost 5 bases and J lost 3, with 8 bases in between. Germline-derived CDR1 and CDR2 are SGHTA and FQGNSA. The CDR3 has 13 amino acids. CDR3 bases: TGTGCCAGCAGCCGAACTAGCTACAATGAGCAGTTCTTC. Translating gives CASSRTSYNEQFF.

This clone has just a few counts. The chain employs TRBV11-2 and TRBJ2-2, with a possible D match to TRBD1 (5 bases). Germline CDR1 and CDR2: SGHAT and FQNNGV. V was shortened by 5 bases and J by 6 bases, with 13 bases between the two germline ends. This CDR3 region has 14 residues. CDR3 DNA: TGTGCCAGCAGCCAGAGGACACCGCCCGGGGAGCTGTTTTTT. This encodes CASSQRTPPGELFF.

The table lists this clone with a count of one. At one boundary the junction diverges from the germline segment, which might be a read error. V gene TRBV11-2 combines with J gene TRBJ2-7, with 11 bases that match TRBD2. From germline, CDR1 is SGHAT and CDR2 FQNNGV. This CDR3 is 12 amino acids long. The CDR3 DNA is TGTGCCAGCAGCCCGAGCTTACTAGCGGGAGTCTTC. Amino acid sequence: CASSPSLLAGVF.

As concerns this clone: At the DNA level, this CDR3 is encoded by other sequences in the same sample as well. V is TRBV7-9 and J is TRBJ2-7, with no clear D. The V gene lost 1 base and the J gene lost 1 base, with 2 bases spanning the gap. The CDR3 is made up of 12 amino acids. Germline V gene data show CDR1 as SEHNR and CDR2 as FQNEAQ (reference sequence). CDR3 protein: CASSLVSYEQYF. The DNA of the CDR3 is TGTGCCAGCAGCTTAGTGTCCTACGAGCAGTACTTC.

J is TRBJ1-1 and V is TRBV29-1; D is possibly TRBD1 (6 bases). The germline V gene has CDR1 SQVTM and CDR2 ANQGSEA. The CDR3 has 10 residues. Trimming stripped 7 bases from V and 9 bases from J, with 12 bases between. In nucleotides, the CDR3 is TGCAGCGGGACCGGGACACAAGCTTTCTTT. It codes for CSGTGTQAFF.

The rearrangement links TRBV18 to TRBJ1-5, with 7 bases aligning to TRBD1. Trimming at V came to 2 bases and at J to 4 bases, leaving 11 bases not matched to a gene. CDR1 and CDR2 (germline): KGHSH, LQKENI. This CDR3 contains 17 residues. The CDR3: CASSPFVDRVANQPQHF. CDR3 bases: TGTGCCAGCTCACCATTCGTCGACAGGGTGGCTAATCAGCCCCAGCATTTT.

This chain joins TRBV18 and TRBJ2-1, with D possibly being TRBD2 (6 bases). The CDR3 is 14 amino acids. Trimming stripped 3 bases from V and 7 bases from J, with 13 bases between. The germline gives CDR1 KGHSH, CDR2 LQKENI. CDR3 region: CASSPQRVGNEQFF. CDR3 bases: TGTGCCAGCTCACCCCAGCGGGTAGGGAATGAGCAGTTCTTC.

V usage is TRBV27 and J usage is TRBJ2-7; 7 nucleotides line up with TRBD2. This CDR3 contains 16 residues. Per the germline V gene, CDR1 is MNHEY and CDR2 is SMNVEV (reference sequence). Unmatched junction bases numbered 7, after V lost 2 bases and J lost 0 bases. The DNA of the CDR3 is TGTGCCAGCAGTTTACTGGGGGAGCGGGGCTCCTACGAGCAGTACTTC. Residues: CASSLLGERGSYEQYF.

The table lists this clone with a count of one. This chain's CDR3 is CASSRGGSMTEAFF. The CDR3 DNA follows: TGTGCCAGCAGCCGGGGGGGCTCGATGACTGAAGCTTTCTTT. The chain recombines TRBV6-1 with TRBJ1-1; a possible D gene is TRBD1 (6 bases). The germline V gene encodes CDR1 MNHNS and CDR2 SASEGT. The CDR3 totals 14 residues. V was pared by 6 bases and J by 5 bases, with 16 bases between.

The genes are TRBV2 and TRBJ2-5, with 10 bases lining up with TRBD2. The V gene end was trimmed by 7 bases and the J gene end by 4 bases; junction bases not matched to a gene: 3. Germline V gene lookup returns CDR1 SNHLY and CDR2 FYNNEI. CDR3 length equals 13 residues. CDR3 DNA sequence: TGTGCCAGCAAGCGGGAGGGAGTAGAGACCCAGTACTTC. Translation gives CASKREGVETQYF.